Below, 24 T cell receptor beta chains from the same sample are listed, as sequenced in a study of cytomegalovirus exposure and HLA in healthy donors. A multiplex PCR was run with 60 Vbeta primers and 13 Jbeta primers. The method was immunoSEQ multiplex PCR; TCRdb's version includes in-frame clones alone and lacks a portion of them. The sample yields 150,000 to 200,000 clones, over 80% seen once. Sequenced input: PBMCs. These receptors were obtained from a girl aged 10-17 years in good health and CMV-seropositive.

The CDR3, as DNA: TGCGCCAGCAGCTTAGAACAGGGTGCCCACGAGCAGTACTTC. It encodes CASSLEQGAHEQYF. The rearrangement uses TRBV5-1 and TRBJ2-5; D is perhaps TRBD1 (6 bases). The DNA matches TRBJ2-7 better at its end, which makes the J call doubtful. Germline V CDR1 and CDR2: SGHRS, YFSETQ. The CDR3 contains 14 residues.

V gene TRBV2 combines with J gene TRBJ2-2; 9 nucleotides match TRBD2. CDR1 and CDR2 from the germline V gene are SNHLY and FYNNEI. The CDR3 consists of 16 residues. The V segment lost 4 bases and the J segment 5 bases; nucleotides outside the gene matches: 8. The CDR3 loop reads CASSVIAGGRTGELFF. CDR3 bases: TGTGCCAGCAGTGTTATTGCGGGAGGGCGGACCGGGGAGCTGTTTTTT. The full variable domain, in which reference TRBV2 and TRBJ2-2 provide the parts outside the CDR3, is EPEVTQTPSHQVTQMGQEVILRCVPISNHLYFYWYRQILGQKVEFLVSFYNNEISEKSEIFDDQFSVERPDGSNFTLKIRSTKLEDSAMYFCASSVIAGGRTGELFFGEGSRLTVL.

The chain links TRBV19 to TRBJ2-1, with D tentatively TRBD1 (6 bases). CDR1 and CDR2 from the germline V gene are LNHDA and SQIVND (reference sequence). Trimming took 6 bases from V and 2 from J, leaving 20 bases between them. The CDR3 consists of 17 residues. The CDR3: CASSLSPLQGTYNEQFF. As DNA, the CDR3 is TGTGCCAGTAGCCTATCCCCATTACAGGGTACCTACAATGAGCAGTTCTTC.

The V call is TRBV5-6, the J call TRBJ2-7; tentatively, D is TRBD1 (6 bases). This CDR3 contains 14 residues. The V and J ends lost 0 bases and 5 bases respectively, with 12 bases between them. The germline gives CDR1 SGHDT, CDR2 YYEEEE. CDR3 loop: CASSLAQGIHEQYF. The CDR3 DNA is TGTGCCAGCAGCTTGGCACAGGGTATCCACGAGCAGTACTTC.

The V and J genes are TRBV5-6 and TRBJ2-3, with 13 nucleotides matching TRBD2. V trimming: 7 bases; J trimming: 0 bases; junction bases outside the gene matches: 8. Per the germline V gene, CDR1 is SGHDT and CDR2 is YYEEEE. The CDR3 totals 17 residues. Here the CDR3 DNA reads TGTGCCAGCGGGAGACTAGCGGGGGGCCTAAGCACAGATACGCAGTATTTT. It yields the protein CASGRLAGGLSTDTQYF. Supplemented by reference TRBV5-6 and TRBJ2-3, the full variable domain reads DAGVTQSPTHLIKTRGQQVTLRCSPKSGHDTVSWYQQALGQGPQFIFQYYEEEERQRGNFPDRFSGHQFPNYSSELNVNALLLGDSALYLCASGRLAGGLSTDTQYFGPGTRLTVL.

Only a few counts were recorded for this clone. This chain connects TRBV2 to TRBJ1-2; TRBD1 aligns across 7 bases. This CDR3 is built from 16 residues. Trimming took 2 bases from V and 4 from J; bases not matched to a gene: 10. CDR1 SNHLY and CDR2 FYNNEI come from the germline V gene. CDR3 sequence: CASSESFGTEAYGYTF. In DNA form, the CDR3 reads TGTGCCAGCAGTGAATCATTTGGGACAGAGGCCTATGGCTACACCTTC.

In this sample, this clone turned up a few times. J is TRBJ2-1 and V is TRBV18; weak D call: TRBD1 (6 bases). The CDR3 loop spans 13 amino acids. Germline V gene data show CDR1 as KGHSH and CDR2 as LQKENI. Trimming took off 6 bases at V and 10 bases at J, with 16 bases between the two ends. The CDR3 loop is CASSGAGVNEQFF. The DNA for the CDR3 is TGTGCCAGCTCCGGGGCAGGGGTTAACGAGCAGTTCTTC.

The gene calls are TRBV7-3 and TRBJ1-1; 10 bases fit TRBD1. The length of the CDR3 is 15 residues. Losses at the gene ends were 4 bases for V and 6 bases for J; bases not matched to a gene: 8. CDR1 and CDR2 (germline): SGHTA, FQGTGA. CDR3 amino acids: CASSYGPGQGSEAFF. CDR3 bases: TGTGCCAGCAGCTATGGACCGGGACAGGGGTCTGAAGCTTTCTTT.

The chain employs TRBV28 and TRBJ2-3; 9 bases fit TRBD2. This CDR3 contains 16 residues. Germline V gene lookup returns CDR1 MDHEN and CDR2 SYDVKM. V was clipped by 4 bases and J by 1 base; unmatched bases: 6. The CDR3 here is CASSSGLAGRTDTQYF. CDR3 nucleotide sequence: TGTGCCAGCAGTTCCGGTCTAGCGGGGCGCACAGATACGCAGTATTTT.

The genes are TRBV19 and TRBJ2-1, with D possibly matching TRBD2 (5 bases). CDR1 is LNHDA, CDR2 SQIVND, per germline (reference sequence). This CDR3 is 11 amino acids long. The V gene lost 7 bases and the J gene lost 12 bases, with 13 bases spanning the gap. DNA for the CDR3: TGTGCCAGTACGTTCGGGAAAGGGCAGTTCTTC. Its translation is CASTFGKGQFF.

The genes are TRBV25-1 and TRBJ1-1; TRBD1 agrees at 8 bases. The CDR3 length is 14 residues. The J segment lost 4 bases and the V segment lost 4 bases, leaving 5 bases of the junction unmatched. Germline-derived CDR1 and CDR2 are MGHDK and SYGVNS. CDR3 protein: CASSARTGITEAFF. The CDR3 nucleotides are TGTGCCAGCAGTGCCCGGACAGGGATCACTGAAGCTTTCTTT.

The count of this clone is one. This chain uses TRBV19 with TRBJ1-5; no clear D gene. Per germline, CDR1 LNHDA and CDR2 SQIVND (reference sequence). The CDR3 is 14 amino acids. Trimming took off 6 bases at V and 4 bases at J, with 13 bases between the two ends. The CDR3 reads CASRLAGANQPQHF. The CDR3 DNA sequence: TGTGCCAGTAGGCTGGCAGGCGCTAATCAGCCCCAGCATTTT.

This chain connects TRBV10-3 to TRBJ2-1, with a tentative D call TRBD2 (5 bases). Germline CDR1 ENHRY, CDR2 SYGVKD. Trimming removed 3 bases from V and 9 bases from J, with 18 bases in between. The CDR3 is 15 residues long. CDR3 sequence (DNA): TGTGCCATCAGTGAAAGCGGTCCACCTAACGGTGAGCAGTTCTTC. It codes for CAISESGPPNGEQFF.

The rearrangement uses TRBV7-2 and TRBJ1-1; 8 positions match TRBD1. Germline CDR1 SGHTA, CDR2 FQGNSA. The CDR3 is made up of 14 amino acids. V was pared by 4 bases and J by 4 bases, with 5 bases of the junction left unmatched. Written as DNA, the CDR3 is TGTGCCAGCAGCTCATGGACAGGGCCCACTGAAGCTTTCTTT. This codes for CASSSWTGPTEAFF.

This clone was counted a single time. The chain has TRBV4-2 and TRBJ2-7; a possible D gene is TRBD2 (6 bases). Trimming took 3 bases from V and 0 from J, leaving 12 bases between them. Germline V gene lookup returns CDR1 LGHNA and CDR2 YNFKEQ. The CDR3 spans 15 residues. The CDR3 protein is CASSHPGGDSYEQYF. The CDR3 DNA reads TGTGCCAGCAGCCATCCCGGCGGGGACTCCTACGAGCAGTACTTC.

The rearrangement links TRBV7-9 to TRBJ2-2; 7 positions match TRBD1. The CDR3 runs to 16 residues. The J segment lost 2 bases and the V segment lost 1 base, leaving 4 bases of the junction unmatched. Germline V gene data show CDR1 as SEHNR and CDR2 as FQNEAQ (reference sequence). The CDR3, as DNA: TGTGCCAGCAGCTTAGTAGGGGGCGCAAACACCGGGGAGCTGTTTTTT. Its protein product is CASSLVGGANTGELFF.

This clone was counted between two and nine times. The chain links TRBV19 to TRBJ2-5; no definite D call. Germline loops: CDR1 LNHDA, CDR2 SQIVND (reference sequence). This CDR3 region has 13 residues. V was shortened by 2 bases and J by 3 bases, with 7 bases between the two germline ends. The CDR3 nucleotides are TGTGCCAGTAGTATATTAGCAAAAGAGACCCAGTACTTC. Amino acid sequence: CASSILAKETQYF.

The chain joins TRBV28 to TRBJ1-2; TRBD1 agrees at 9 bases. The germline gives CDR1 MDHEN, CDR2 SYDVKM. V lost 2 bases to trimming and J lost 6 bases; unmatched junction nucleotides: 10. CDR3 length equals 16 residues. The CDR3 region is CASSLTIPGQGHGYTF. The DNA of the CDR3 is TGTGCCAGCAGTTTAACGATTCCGGGACAGGGCCATGGCTACACCTTC.

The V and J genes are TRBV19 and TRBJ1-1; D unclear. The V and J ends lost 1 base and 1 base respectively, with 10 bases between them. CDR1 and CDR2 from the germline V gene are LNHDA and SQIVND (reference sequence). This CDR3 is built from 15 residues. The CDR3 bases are TGTGCCAGTAGTATAGGGCAGGCGTCGAACACTGAAGCTTTCTTT. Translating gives CASSIGQASNTEAFF. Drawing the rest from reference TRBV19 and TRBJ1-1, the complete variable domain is DGGITQSPKYLFRKEGQNVTLSCEQNLNHDAMYWYRQDPGQGLRLIYYSQIVNDFQKGDIAEGYSVSREKKESFPLTVTSAQKNPTAFYLCASSIGQASNTEAFFGQGTRLTVV.

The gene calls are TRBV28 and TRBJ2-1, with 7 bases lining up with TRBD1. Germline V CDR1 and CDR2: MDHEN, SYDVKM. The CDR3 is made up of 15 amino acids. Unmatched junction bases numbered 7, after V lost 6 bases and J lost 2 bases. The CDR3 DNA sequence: TGTGCCAGCAGCCCGGGACAGTACACCTACAATGAGCAGTTCTTC. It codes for CASSPGQYTYNEQFF.

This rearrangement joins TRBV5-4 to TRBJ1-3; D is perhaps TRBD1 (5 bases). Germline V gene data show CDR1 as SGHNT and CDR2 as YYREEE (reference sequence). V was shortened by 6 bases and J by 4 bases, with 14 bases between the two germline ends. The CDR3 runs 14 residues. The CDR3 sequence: CASTRTGGGNTIYF. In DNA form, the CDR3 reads TGTGCCAGCACCCGAACGGGGGGAGGAAACACCATATATTTT. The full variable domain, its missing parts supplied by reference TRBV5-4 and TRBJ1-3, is ETGVTQSPTHLIKTRGQQVTLRCSSQSGHNTVSWYQQALGQGPQFIFQYYREEENGRGNFPPRFSGLQFPNYSSELNVNALELDDSALYLCASTRTGGGNTIYFGEGSWLTVV.

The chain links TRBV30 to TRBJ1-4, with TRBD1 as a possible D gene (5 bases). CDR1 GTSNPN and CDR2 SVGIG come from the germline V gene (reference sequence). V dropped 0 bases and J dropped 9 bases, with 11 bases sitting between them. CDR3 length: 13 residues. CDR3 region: CAWSVGGVQKLFF. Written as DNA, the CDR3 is TGTGCCTGGAGTGTTGGGGGGGTTCAAAAACTGTTTTTT.

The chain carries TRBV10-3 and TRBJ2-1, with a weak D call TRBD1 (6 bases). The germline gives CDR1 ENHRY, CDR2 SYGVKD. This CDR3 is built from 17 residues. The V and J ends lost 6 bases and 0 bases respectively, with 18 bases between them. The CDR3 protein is CAISPKFTGNSYNEQFF. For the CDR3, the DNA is TGTGCCATCAGCCCTAAATTTACAGGGAACTCCTACAATGAGCAGTTCTTC.

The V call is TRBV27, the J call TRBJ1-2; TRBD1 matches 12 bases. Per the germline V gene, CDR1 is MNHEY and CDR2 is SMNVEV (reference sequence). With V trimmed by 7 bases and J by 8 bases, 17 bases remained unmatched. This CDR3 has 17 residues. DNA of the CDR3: TGTGCCAGCAACACCGCGCGGGGACAGGGGGCGCCCAGGGGCTACACCTTC. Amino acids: CASNTARGQGAPRGYTF.